This record concerns one T cell receptor (beta chain) sequence. V lost 8 bases to trimming and J lost 2 bases, with 9 bases between them. CDR1 is MDHEN and CDR2 is SYDVKM in the germline V gene. The CDR3 extends over 12 amino acids. This entry comes from a study of OX40 agonist ivuxolimab in advanced cancers. Profiled with immunoSEQ multiplex PCR; TCRdb holds only in-frame clones, not every one. The sample lists fewer than 95,000 clones; about 88% were seen once. Patients with autoimmune history or systemic immunosuppression were excluded. The source material was CD4+ or CD8+ T cells sorted from blood, sampled in a trial of the OX40 agonist ivuxolimab. This receptor was obtained from an adult with an advanced solid tumor such as melanoma, head and neck, liver or kidney cancer. The chain joins TRBV28 to TRBJ1-2; D perhaps matches TRBD1 (6 bases). CDR3 sequence: CASVRGNYGYTF. The CDR3 DNA reads TGTGCCAGCGTGAGGGGGAACTATGGCTACACCTTC.